The rows below give T cell receptor beta chains drawn from one sample of a study of blood T cell repertoires in COVID-19. Using immunoSEQ multiplex PCR, the repertoire was profiled, and TCRdb retains in-frame clones only, with some absent. Of tens of thousands of clones in the sample, roughly 87% were seen once. Input material: peripheral blood. Every receptor here comes from a man between 65 and 85 years old with acute or convalescent COVID-19. The CDR3 runs from the conserved cysteine through the conserved F or W. Fields, in order: V gene, D gene, J gene, clone size, CDR3 DNA, CDR3 protein. D genes are given only for firm matches. Clone size is not always given. Where it is, it says once, few, many or a class for expanded clones.

V: TRBV30; D: .; J: TRBJ1-4; size: .; DNA: TGCGCCTGGAGTGTACTGGGAACAGGGAATGAAAAACTGTTTTTT; CDR3: CAWSVLGTGNEKLFF
V: TRBV6-2/TRBV6-3; D: .; J: TRBJ2-1; size: .; DNA: TGTGCCAGCAGTTACTCGTGGCAGGGGACCCCCTTGGAGCAGTTCTTC; CDR3: CASSYSWQGTPLEQFF
V: TRBV5-1; D: TRBD1; J: TRBJ2-7; size: .; DNA: TGCGCCAGCAGTGGAACAGGGGTTAGCGAGCAGTACTTC; CDR3: CASSGTGVSEQYF
V: TRBV19; D: .; J: TRBJ2-7; size: .; DNA: TGTGCCAGTAGTGCCATGACAGGTGGCGAGCAGTACTTC; CDR3: CASSAMTGGEQYF
V: TRBV11-3; D: .; J: TRBJ1-1; size: .; DNA: TGTGCCAGCAGCTTAGGGAGGGGAGGGGACACTGAAGCTTTCTTT; CDR3: CASSLGRGGDTEAFF
V: TRBV5-1; D: .; J: TRBJ2-3; size: .; DNA: TGCGCCAGCAGTCAGGGGGCTAGCGGGAACACAGATACGCAGTATTTT; CDR3: CASSQGASGNTDTQYF
V: TRBV18; D: TRBD1; J: TRBJ1-5; size: few; DNA: TGTGCCAGCTCACGGGGACAGTGGGATCAGCCCCAGCATTTT; CDR3: CASSRGQWDQPQHF
V: TRBV18; D: .; J: TRBJ1-6; size: once; DNA: TGTGCCAGCTCACCATCTTCGCCTAACGAGGAGGCCCTCCACTTT; CDR3: CASSPSSPNEEALHF
V: TRBV15; D: .; J: TRBJ1-6; size: few; DNA: TGTGCCACTTCCCCGCGGCGGAGTAATTCACCCCTCCACTTT; CDR3: CATSPRRSNSPLHF
V: TRBV19; D: TRBD2; J: TRBJ2-3; size: .; DNA: TGTGCCAGTAGTAGGGGACTGGTAGCGGGAGGGCCCTCAGATACGCAGTATTTT; CDR3: CASSRGLVAGGPSDTQYF
V: TRBV15; D: .; J: TRBJ2-1; size: .; DNA: TGTGCCACCAGCACACGGGGTAGACAATATGAGCAGTTCTTC; CDR3: CATSTRGRQYEQFF
V: TRBV29-1; D: .; J: TRBJ2-7; size: .; DNA: TGCAGCGTTGTGGGTAGCGGCTACGAGCAGTACTTC; CDR3: CSVVGSGYEQYF
V: TRBV30; D: TRBD2; J: TRBJ2-2; size: once; DNA: TGTGCCTGGAGTGTAAAGGGCGGGAGAGGCGCCGGGGAGCTGTTTTTT; CDR3: CAWSVKGGRGAGELFF
V: TRBV5-5; D: .; J: TRBJ1-1; size: .; DNA: TGTGCCAGCAGCTCCGGATGGGCAGCGAACACTGAAGCTTTCTTT; CDR3: CASSSGWAANTEAFF
V: TRBV7-2; D: TRBD2; J: TRBJ2-7; size: .; DNA: TGTGCCAGCAGCTTAGGAGCCGTAGCGGGAGGGCCATACGAGCAGTACTTC; CDR3: CASSLGAVAGGPYEQYF
V: TRBV3-1/TRBV3-2; D: TRBD1; J: TRBJ2-7; size: .; DNA: TGTGCCAGCAGCCAAAAGGACAGGGAGGTCGGTGGGGTAGCCTTC; CDR3: CASSQKDREVGGVAF
V: TRBV18; D: TRBD2; J: TRBJ2-2; size: .; DNA: TGTGCCAGCTCACCGGCTGGACTAGCTTTTGCCGGGGAGCTGTTTTTT; CDR3: CASSPAGLAFAGELFF
V: TRBV27; D: TRBD2; J: TRBJ2-3; size: .; DNA: TGTGCCAGCAGACCCGGGACTAGCGGGAAATATACCACAGATACGCAGTATTTT; CDR3: CASRPGTSGKYTTDTQYF
V: TRBV12-3/TRBV12-4; D: .; J: TRBJ2-2; size: .; DNA: TGTGCCAGCACCCTGACAGCCACCGGGGAGCTGTTTTTT; CDR3: CASTLTATGELFF